This T cell receptor (beta chain) was profiled in a study of CD8 T cells in ankylosing spondylitis. Whole-study results and caveats: The study looked at matched synovial fluid samples from ankylosing spondylitis patients. Disease-linked clones were reported to be significantly enriched there.

After removal of 5 bases from V and 6 bases from J, the junction contained 14 bases not matched to a gene. Germline assignment: CDR1 SGHTA and CDR2 FQGNSA. This CDR3 region has 16 residues. TCRdb itself ran the 5' RACE reads through MiXCR, one entry per CDR3 protein. The table includes 150,000 to 200,000 distinct CDR3 sequences, 9.5% to 13% detected once. This clonotype was detected a few times. The antigen is undetermined. The TCR comes from a male donor with ankylosing spondylitis or in good health (not recorded which). Sequences were obtained from blood, either unsorted or a sorted T cell fraction (not recorded which). The chain is built from TRBV7-2 and TRBJ2-5; TRBD2 aligns across 8 bases. CDR3 bases: TGTGCCAGCAGCAAACAAAGCGGGGGTCTTGGGAAGACCCAGTACTTC. Protein sequence: CASSKQSGGLGKTQYF.